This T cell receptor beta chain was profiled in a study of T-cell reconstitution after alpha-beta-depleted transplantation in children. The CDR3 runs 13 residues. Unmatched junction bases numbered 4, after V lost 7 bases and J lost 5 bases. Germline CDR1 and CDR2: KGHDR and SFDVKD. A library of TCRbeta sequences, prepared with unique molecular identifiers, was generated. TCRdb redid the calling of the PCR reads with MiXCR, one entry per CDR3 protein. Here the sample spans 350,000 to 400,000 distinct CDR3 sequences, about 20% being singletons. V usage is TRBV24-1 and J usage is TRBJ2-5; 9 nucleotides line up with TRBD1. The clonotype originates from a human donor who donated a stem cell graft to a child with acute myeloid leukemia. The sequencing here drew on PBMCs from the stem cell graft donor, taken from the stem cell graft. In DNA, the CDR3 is TGTGCCACCAGGGGGACAGGGAGGGAGACCCAGTACTTC. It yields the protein CATRGTGRETQYF.